This T cell receptor (beta chain) was found in a study of technical replicates of blood from several donors. Trimming removed 2 bases from V and 2 bases from J; junction bases left unmatched: 6. Germline CDR1 and CDR2: LGHNA and YNFKEQ. The CDR3 totals 16 residues. Sequencing used immunoSEQ multiplex PCR; TCRdb keeps in-frame clones, though not all of them. Among around 97,000 clones listed, about 95% were seen once. The sample consisted of T cells isolated from PBMCs. The gene calls are TRBV4-2 and TRBJ2-3; TRBD2 agrees at 8 bases. This sequence was found in a human donor in good health. CDR3: CASSQWLAGHTDTQYF. The CDR3 DNA reads as TGTGCCAGCAGCCAATGGCTAGCGGGCCACACAGATACGCAGTATTTT.